Shown below are 4 T cell receptor beta chains from a single sample sequenced in a study of blood T cell repertoires in COVID-19. The method was immunoSEQ multiplex PCR; TCRdb's version includes in-frame clones alone and lacks a portion of them. The profile shows tens of thousands of clones, 84% of them singletons. Specimen: peripheral blood. Every receptor here comes from a man over 45 with acute or convalescent COVID-19.

The V call is TRBV5-1, the J call TRBJ1-1; 10 bases fit TRBD1. There are 17 residues in the CDR3. V was clipped by 0 bases and J by 3 bases; unmatched bases: 8. The V gene's germline CDR1 is SGHRS and CDR2 YFSETQ. CDR3 amino acids: CASSLAGGQGSDTEAFF. The CDR3 region has the DNA TGCGCCAGCAGCTTGGCCGGGGGACAGGGGTCCGACACTGAAGCTTTCTTT.

The sample holds a few counts of this clone. This chain joins TRBV6-5 and TRBJ2-5; D unclear. V gave up 5 bases and J gave up 1 base, with 11 bases separating them. This CDR3 region has 14 residues. CDR1 and CDR2 (germline): MNHEY, SVGAGI. CDR3 residues: CASSPTYSQETQYF. The CDR3 DNA is TGTGCCAGCAGTCCCACCTACAGCCAAGAGACCCAGTACTTC.

The chain couples TRBV3-1 (or the pseudogene TRBV3-2) to TRBJ2-5; tentative D call: TRBD1 (5 bases). The germline V gene has CDR1 LGHDT and CDR2 YNNKEL (reference sequence). Trimming cost V 3 bases and J 3 bases, with 5 bases left between them. The CDR3 contains 12 residues. The CDR3 protein is CASSQTEETQYF. CDR3 DNA sequence: TGTGCCAGCAGCCAGACAGAAGAGACCCAGTACTTC.

The V call is TRBV30, the J call TRBJ1-2; D is ambiguous. CDR1 is GTSNPN, CDR2 SVGIG, per germline (reference sequence). The CDR3 extends over 12 amino acids. Trimming cost V 0 bases and J 10 bases, with 12 bases left between them. The CDR3 coding sequence is TGTGCCTGGAGTGTACTTGGCAGGATCTACACCTTC. It specifies CAWSVLGRIYTF.